This passage covers 23 T cell receptor beta chains from one sample sequenced in a study of shared clonotypes between healthy human individuals. Cells designated naive CD8 were CD45RO-negative and were positively selected for CCR7, with terminally differentiated effector memory CD45RA+ cells excluded. Clones were sequenced by immunoSEQ multiplex PCR, and TCRdb holds only the in-frame ones, with some missing. The data contain millions of clones, about 95% of them singletons. Sequencing was done on a sample of naive CD8+ T cells sorted from blood. The receptors come from a man aged 18 to 30 in good health.

The chain joins TRBV5-6 to TRBJ2-3; tentatively, D is TRBD2 (5 bases). V lost 3 bases, J lost 5 bases, and 10 bases lay in between. CDR1 is SGHDT and CDR2 is YYEEEE in the germline V gene. The CDR3 covers 13 residues. This chain's CDR3 is CASSWENLDTQYF. For the CDR3, the DNA is TGTGCCAGCAGCTGGGAGAACCTAGATACGCAGTATTTT.

The rearrangement links TRBV7-8 to TRBJ2-1; 9 positions agree with TRBD1. The CDR3 spans 20 residues. Per germline, CDR1 SGHVS and CDR2 FQNEAQ. V was pared by 1 base and J by 0 bases, with 13 bases of the junction left unmatched. CDR3: CASSLGFGTGSQASYNEQFF. The CDR3 DNA reads TGTGCCAGCAGCTTAGGGTTTGGGACAGGGTCACAAGCCTCCTACAATGAGCAGTTCTTC.

The chain carries TRBV27 and TRBJ2-1, with 9 positions matching TRBD2. CDR3 length: 15 amino acids. Losses at the gene ends were 5 bases for V and 6 bases for J; bases not matched to a gene: 8. CDR1 is MNHEY and CDR2 is SMNVEV in the germline V gene (reference sequence). The CDR3, as DNA: TGTGCCAGCAGTGGCGGGACTAGCCCTCCCAATGAGCAGTTCTTC. It encodes CASSGGTSPPNEQFF.

V gene TRBV7-2 combines with J gene TRBJ2-5, with 8 positions matching TRBD2. This CDR3 spans 16 amino acids. Unmatched junction bases numbered 6, after V lost 1 base and J lost 2 bases. The germline V gene encodes CDR1 SGHTA and CDR2 FQGNSA. The CDR3 coding sequence is TGTGCCAGCAGCTTAGGGACTAGCCCGTTTCAAGAGACCCAGTACTTC. Translating it yields CASSLGTSPFQETQYF.

This clone has just one count. The V and J genes are TRBV12-5 and TRBJ1-6; D is unclear. There are 9 residues in the CDR3. Looked up from germline, CDR1 is LGHNT and CDR2 is FRNRAP. Trimming took off 3 bases at V and 13 bases at J, with 1 base between the two ends. The CDR3 reads CASGFPLHF. The DNA of the CDR3 is TGTGCTAGTGGTTTCCCCCTCCACTTT.

There are a few counts of this clone. V is TRBV7-9 and J is TRBJ1-1, with D tentatively TRBD1 (6 bases). The CDR3 sequence is 14 residues long. V gave up 6 bases and J gave up 6 bases, with 17 bases separating them. Germline V lookup: CDR1 SEHNR, CDR2 FQNEAQ (reference sequence). CDR3 in amino acids: CASRIPGASAEAFF. The CDR3 nucleotides read TGTGCCAGCAGAATCCCAGGGGCTAGCGCTGAAGCTTTCTTT. Based on the CDR3 plus reference TRBV7-9 and TRBJ1-1, the full variable domain is DTGVSQNPRHKITKRGQNVTFRCDPISEHNRLYWYRQTLGQGPEFLTYFQNEAQLEKSRLLSDRFSAERPKGSFSTLEIQRTEQGDSAMYLCASRIPGASAEAFFGQGTRLTVV.

V is TRBV10-2 and J is TRBJ2-2, with D unclear. The germline CDR1 and CDR2 sequences are WSHSY and SAAADI. Trimming stripped 4 bases from V and 0 bases from J, with 12 bases between. The CDR3 totals 16 residues. CDR3: CASSVTPPPNTGELFF. The CDR3, as DNA: TGCGCCAGCAGTGTTACACCACCCCCGAACACCGGGGAGCTGTTTTTT.

As regards this clone: The sample carries other DNA sequences with the same CDR3. The V and J genes are TRBV10-2 and TRBJ2-7; D unresolved. The germline V gene encodes CDR1 WSHSY and CDR2 SAAADI. The CDR3 spans 10 residues. The ends were cut back, 7 bases at V and 4 bases at J, with 5 bases in the middle. The CDR3 DNA is TGCGCCAGCAAGGATTACGAGCAGTACTTC. It translates to CASKDYEQYF.

The rearrangement uses TRBV29-1 and TRBJ1-2, with 7 bases identical to TRBD1. In germline, CDR1 is SQVTM, CDR2 ANQGSEA. The CDR3 is 13 amino acids. J gave up 8 bases and V 3 bases, and 9 bases lay outside the gene matches. CDR3 residues: CSVDHTGVSGYTF. DNA of the CDR3: TGCAGCGTTGATCATACAGGGGTAAGCGGCTACACCTTC.

V gene TRBV27 combines with J gene TRBJ1-1; 7 positions match TRBD1. J was trimmed by 3 bases and V by 7 bases; bases with no gene match: 8. This CDR3 is 14 amino acids long. Germline V lookup: CDR1 MNHEY, CDR2 SMNVEV (reference sequence). CDR3 in amino acids: CASTPRQGYTEAFF. The CDR3 DNA is TGTGCCAGCACTCCTAGACAGGGATACACTGAAGCTTTCTTT.

For this clone: Other nucleotide sequences from this sample produce the same CDR3. This sequence joins TRBV11-2 and TRBJ2-7; perhaps TRBD2 as D (6 bases). Looked up from germline, CDR1 is SGHAT and CDR2 is FQNNGV. The length of the CDR3 is 14 residues. V lost 1 base and J 2 bases, leaving 9 bases between the germline ends. The CDR3 DNA follows: TGTGCCAGCAGCTTAGGGGGGGTACCCTACGAGCAGTACTTC. Translated, it gives CASSLGGVPYEQYF.

The chain employs TRBV27 and TRBJ2-7; the D is unclear. V was pared by 6 bases and J by 4 bases, with 16 bases between. Per the germline V gene, CDR1 is MNHEY and CDR2 is SMNVEV (reference sequence). The CDR3 has 14 amino acids. CDR3 protein: CASSQSPNVYEQYF. DNA for the CDR3: TGTGCCAGCAGCCAATCGCCCAATGTGTACGAGCAGTACTTC.

The genes are TRBV29-1 and TRBJ1-2, with D perhaps matching TRBD1 (6 bases). The CDR3 has 13 amino acids. Per germline, CDR1 SQVTM and CDR2 ANQGSEA. Trimming removed 6 bases at V and 3 bases at J, with 14 bases between. The CDR3 nucleotides read TGCAGCGTCCTGGGGGGCTCCGACTATGGCTACACCTTC. Encoded protein: CSVLGGSDYGYTF.

The rearrangement joins TRBV21-1 to TRBJ1-5. TRBV21-1 is listed as a pseudogene. The CDR3 runs 14 residues. The CDR3 DNA reads as TGTGCCACCGACTCCCCATGGGGCAATCAGCCCCAGCATTTT. As protein: CATDSPWGNQPQHF.

V is TRBV4-1 and J is TRBJ2-1; no definite D call. From germline, CDR1 is MGHRA and CDR2 YSYEKL. V dropped 0 bases and J dropped 4 bases, with 10 bases sitting between them. This CDR3 spans 15 amino acids. The CDR3 spells CASSQELESYNEQFF. The CDR3 coding sequence is TGCGCCAGCAGCCAAGAACTGGAATCTTACAATGAGCAGTTCTTC.

The chain has TRBV27 and TRBJ1-2; 8 bases align to TRBD1. Germline-derived CDR1 and CDR2 are MNHEY and SMNVEV (reference sequence). The length of the CDR3 is 14 residues. V gave up 7 bases and J gave up 14 bases; unmatched junction bases: 18. CDR3 region: CASTRTGTGQYPTF. CDR3 bases: TGTGCCAGCACGAGGACCGGGACAGGCCAATATCCGACCTTC.

V is TRBV27 and J is TRBJ1-3, with TRBD1 matching 9 bases. CDR1 and CDR2 (germline): MNHEY, SMNVEV (reference sequence). CDR3 size: 17 residues. V dropped 5 bases and J dropped 2; count of bases not matched to a gene: 10. The DNA of the CDR3 is TGTGCCAGCAGTCCCTTTCCCGGGACAGGGACTGGAAACACCATATATTTT. Translated: CASSPFPGTGTGNTIYF.

The genes are TRBV5-4 and TRBJ2-1, with 16 bases lining up with TRBD2. This CDR3 is 16 amino acids long. Germline-derived CDR1 and CDR2 are SGHNT and YYREEE (reference sequence). J gave up 4 bases and V 4 bases, and 2 bases lay outside the gene matches. For the CDR3, the DNA is TGTGCCAGCAGCCCGGGACTAGCGGGAGGGTACAATGAGCAGTTCTTC. Translating it yields CASSPGLAGGYNEQFF. Filled out from reference TRBV5-4 and TRBJ2-1, the complete variable domain reads ETGVTQSPTHLIKTRGQQVTLRCSSQSGHNTVSWYQQALGQGPQFIFQYYREEENGRGNFPPRFSGLQFPNYSSELNVNALELDDSALYLCASSPGLAGGYNEQFFGPGTRLTVL.

The genes are TRBV9 and TRBJ1-4; TRBD1 agrees at 10 bases. This CDR3 is built from 15 residues. Trimming at V came to 4 bases and at J to 7 bases, leaving 7 bases not matched to a gene. Germline V CDR1 and CDR2: SGDLS, YYNGEE. As DNA, the CDR3 is TGTGCCAGCAGCCTAGTGGGGACAGGGGCTGAAAAACTGTTTTTT. Protein: CASSLVGTGAEKLFF.

The chain is built from TRBV6-1 and TRBJ1-5; TRBD1 matches 7 bases. CDR3 length: 14 residues. V dropped 4 bases and J dropped 10; count of bases not matched to a gene: 10. Germline values: CDR1 MNHNS, CDR2 SASEGT. CDR3 region: CASSGGQAHLPQHF. The CDR3 coding sequence is TGTGCCAGCAGTGGAGGACAGGCCCATCTCCCCCAGCATTTT.

This sequence joins TRBV9 and TRBJ2-3; D unresolved. V was trimmed by 2 bases and J by 6 bases, leaving 10 bases between them. The CDR3 sequence is 13 residues long. From germline, CDR1 is SGDLS and CDR2 YYNGEE. As DNA, the CDR3 is TGTGCCAGCAGCGTTCGACACCCGGATACGCAGTATTTT. This codes for CASSVRHPDTQYF.

The rearrangement links TRBV2 to TRBJ2-7, with D perhaps TRBD1 (6 bases). The germline CDR1 and CDR2 sequences are SNHLY and FYNNEI. Trimming removed 1 base from V and 2 bases from J, with 15 bases in between. CDR3 size: 16 residues. The CDR3 spells CASSEDGTGRPYEQYF. Here the CDR3 DNA reads TGTGCCAGCAGTGAAGATGGCACAGGGCGTCCCTACGAGCAGTACTTC.

In this sample, this clone turned up once. This chain joins TRBV10-2 and TRBJ2-1, with TRBD2 as a possible D gene (6 bases). Germline lookup yields CDR1 WSHSY and CDR2 SAAADI. The CDR3 runs 12 residues. Trimming took off 8 bases at V and 5 bases at J, with 10 bases between the two ends. The CDR3 sequence is CASRSGHNEQFF. For the CDR3, the DNA is TGCGCCAGCCGAAGCGGGCACAATGAGCAGTTCTTC.